A selection of T cell receptor beta chains follows, all from one sample in a study of cytomegalovirus exposure and HLA in healthy donors. Here immunoSEQ multiplex PCR was the method, and the copy in TCRdb shows in-frame clones only, minus some. The sample yields 65,000 to 70,000 clones, roughly 72% seen once. Sequenced input: PBMCs. All receptors come from a man aged 50-59 years in good health and CMV-seronegative. CDR3s include the opening cysteine and the closing phenylalanine or tryptophan. Each record gives: D gene, V gene, clone size, J gene, CDR3 protein, CDR3 DNA. The D gene is left open where the match is weak. For some rows the clone size is stated as once, few or many, or as a class when expanded; others skip it.

d_call: TRBD2; v_call: TRBV6-5; clone_size: -; j_call: TRBJ2-7; cdr3_aa: CASSIDGSGSRYF; cdr3_nt: TGTGCCAGCAGTATCGATGGTAGCGGGAGCCGGTACTTC
d_call: -; v_call: TRBV5-1; clone_size: -; j_call: TRBJ1-2; cdr3_aa: CASSRGTVEYYGYTF; cdr3_nt: TGCGCCAGCAGCAGGGGGACCGTAGAGTATTATGGCTACACCTTC
d_call: -; v_call: TRBV5-1; clone_size: once; j_call: TRBJ2-3; cdr3_aa: CASSLGGGSTDTQYF; cdr3_nt: TGCGCCAGCAGCTTGGGCGGTGGGAGCACAGATACGCAGTATTTT
d_call: TRBD1; v_call: TRBV29-1; clone_size: -; j_call: TRBJ1-2; cdr3_aa: CSVRQGAGGGYTF; cdr3_nt: TGCAGCGTTCGACAGGGGGCGGGGGGCGGCTACACCTTC
d_call: -; v_call: TRBV10-1; clone_size: -; j_call: TRBJ2-7; cdr3_aa: CATSGLGGSYEQYF; cdr3_nt: TGCGCCACCTCGGGACTGGGAGGCTCCTACGAGCAGTACTTC
d_call: -; v_call: TRBV7-8; clone_size: -; j_call: TRBJ1-5; cdr3_aa: CASSSPMSGVGNQPQHF; cdr3_nt: TGTGCCAGCAGCTCCCCTATGAGCGGGGTTGGCAATCAGCCCCAGCATTTT
d_call: -; v_call: TRBV30; clone_size: once; j_call: TRBJ1-2; cdr3_aa: CAWRTTVTNYGYTF; cdr3_nt: TGTGCCTGGAGGACCACAGTAACTAACTATGGCTACACCTTC
d_call: -; v_call: TRBV18; clone_size: -; j_call: TRBJ2-1; cdr3_aa: CASSLYRDIILGEQFF; cdr3_nt: TGTGCCAGCTCACTTTACCGGGACATCATCTTGGGGGAGCAGTTCTTC
d_call: -; v_call: TRBV6-5; clone_size: -; j_call: TRBJ2-3; cdr3_aa: CASSRAADTQYF; cdr3_nt: TGTGCCAGCAGCCGAGCCGCAGATACGCAGTATTTT
d_call: -; v_call: TRBV7-2; clone_size: few; j_call: TRBJ1-2; cdr3_aa: CASSALASGSAGYTF; cdr3_nt: TGTGCCAGCAGCGCCTTGGCGTCAGGGTCGGCGGGCTACACCTTC
d_call: TRBD1; v_call: TRBV6-7; clone_size: -; j_call: TRBJ2-6; cdr3_aa: CASSYQARDRSQGANVLTF; cdr3_nt: TGTGCCAGCAGTTACCAGGCTCGGGACAGGTCGCAAGGGGCCAACGTCCTGACTTTC
d_call: TRBD1; v_call: TRBV10-3; clone_size: -; j_call: TRBJ1-4; cdr3_aa: CAIRDRDSKNEKLFF; cdr3_nt: TGTGCCATCAGAGACCGGGACAGCAAGAATGAAAAACTGTTTTTT
d_call: TRBD2; v_call: TRBV7-2; clone_size: once; j_call: TRBJ2-7; cdr3_aa: CASSFRLAGVSEQYF; cdr3_nt: TGTGCCAGCAGCTTTAGACTAGCGGGAGTTTCCGAGCAGTACTTC
d_call: -; v_call: TRBV11-2; clone_size: -; j_call: TRBJ1-2; cdr3_aa: CASSLVTGWNYGYTF; cdr3_nt: TGTGCCAGCAGCTTAGTGACAGGATGGAACTATGGCTACACCTTC
d_call: -; v_call: TRBV29-1; clone_size: -; j_call: TRBJ1-1; cdr3_aa: CSVDSDGLGYTEAFF; cdr3_nt: TGCAGCGTTGATTCCGATGGACTCGGTTACACTGAAGCTTTCTTT
d_call: -; v_call: TRBV10-1; clone_size: -; j_call: TRBJ1-4; cdr3_aa: CASSEDSYNEKLFF; cdr3_nt: TGCGCCAGCAGTGAGGACAGCTATAATGAAAAACTGTTTTTT
d_call: -; v_call: TRBV5-1; clone_size: few; j_call: TRBJ1-1; cdr3_aa: CASSAQSMNTEAFF; cdr3_nt: TGCGCCAGCAGCGCACAGTCAATGAACACTGAAGCTTTCTTT
d_call: -; v_call: TRBV18; clone_size: -; j_call: TRBJ2-5; cdr3_aa: CASAWQQETQYF; cdr3_nt: TGTGCCAGTGCATGGCAGCAAGAGACCCAGTACTTC
d_call: -; v_call: TRBV18; clone_size: -; j_call: TRBJ1-1; cdr3_aa: CASSPKGGNTEAFF; cdr3_nt: TGTGCCAGCTCACCAAAAGGGGGGAACACTGAAGCTTTCTTT
d_call: -; v_call: TRBV2; clone_size: -; j_call: TRBJ2-7; cdr3_aa: CASSDAAGLFYEQYF; cdr3_nt: TGTGCCAGCAGTGACGCGGCAGGGCTCTTCTACGAGCAGTACTTC
d_call: TRBD1; v_call: TRBV6-6; clone_size: -; j_call: TRBJ1-5; cdr3_aa: CASSYETGSNQPQHF; cdr3_nt: TGTGCCAGCAGTTACGAGACAGGGAGCAATCAGCCCCAGCATTTT
d_call: TRBD1; v_call: TRBV14; clone_size: -; j_call: TRBJ1-2; cdr3_aa: CASSQESPGQGGGYTF; cdr3_nt: TGTGCCAGCAGCCAAGAATCCCCAGGACAGGGTGGGGGCTACACCTTC
d_call: -; v_call: TRBV29-1; clone_size: -; j_call: TRBJ1-2; cdr3_aa: CSVDKGLYGYTF; cdr3_nt: TGCAGCGTTGATAAAGGACTGTATGGCTACACCTTC
d_call: -; v_call: TRBV30; clone_size: few; j_call: TRBJ1-5; cdr3_aa: CAWSVDGAHQPQHF; cdr3_nt: TGTGCCTGGAGTGTTGACGGAGCCCATCAGCCCCAGCATTTT
d_call: -; v_call: TRBV5-1; clone_size: -; j_call: TRBJ2-7; cdr3_aa: CASSLLNEQYF; cdr3_nt: TGCGCCAGCAGCTTGTTAAACGAGCAGTACTTC
d_call: -; v_call: TRBV4-1; clone_size: -; j_call: TRBJ2-1; cdr3_aa: CASSQDTPRTEYEQFF; cdr3_nt: TGCGCCAGCAGCCAAGATACGCCTCGGACAGAGTATGAGCAGTTCTTC
d_call: -; v_call: TRBV19; clone_size: -; j_call: TRBJ1-5; cdr3_aa: CASSLKQGYSNQPQHF; cdr3_nt: TGTGCCAGTAGTCTAAAACAGGGCTATAGCAATCAGCCCCAGCATTTT
d_call: TRBD2; v_call: TRBV9; clone_size: -; j_call: TRBJ2-7; cdr3_aa: CASSSSGGLGYEQYF; cdr3_nt: TGTGCCAGCAGCTCTAGCGGGGGCCTTGGCTACGAGCAGTACTTC
d_call: -; v_call: TRBV6-5; clone_size: -; j_call: TRBJ1-2; cdr3_aa: CASTEGYGYTF; cdr3_nt: TGTGCCAGCACAGAGGGATATGGCTACACCTTC
d_call: TRBD2; v_call: TRBV29-1; clone_size: once; j_call: TRBJ2-3; cdr3_aa: CSGGERDDSTDTQYF; cdr3_nt: TGCAGCGGTGGAGAGCGGGACGATAGCACAGATACGCAGTATTTT
d_call: TRBD2; v_call: TRBV6-1; clone_size: few; j_call: TRBJ2-7; cdr3_aa: CASLGSGRTSYEQYF; cdr3_nt: TGTGCCAGCCTCGGTAGCGGGAGAACCTCCTACGAGCAGTACTTC
d_call: -; v_call: TRBV6-6; clone_size: -; j_call: TRBJ1-1; cdr3_aa: CASRPGTDTEAFF; cdr3_nt: TGTGCCAGCAGACCCGGGACTGACACTGAAGCTTTCTTT
d_call: -; v_call: TRBV5-1; clone_size: -; j_call: TRBJ1-6; cdr3_aa: CASNAGEWYSPLHF; cdr3_nt: TGCGCCAGCAATGCAGGGGAATGGTACTCACCCCTCCACTTT
d_call: -; v_call: TRBV7-6; clone_size: -; j_call: TRBJ1-2; cdr3_aa: CASSLSSTGMNGYTF; cdr3_nt: TGTGCCAGCAGCTTATCCAGTACAGGGATGAATGGCTACACCTTC
d_call: TRBD2; v_call: TRBV7-9; clone_size: -; j_call: TRBJ2-3; cdr3_aa: CASRLSGSIADTQYF; cdr3_nt: TGTGCCAGCAGACTAAGCGGGAGTATAGCAGATACGCAGTATTTT
d_call: -; v_call: TRBV30; clone_size: -; j_call: TRBJ2-2; cdr3_aa: CAWSGGVNGELFF; cdr3_nt: TGTGCCTGGAGTGGCGGGGTTAACGGGGAGCTGTTTTTT
d_call: -; v_call: TRBV7-2; clone_size: once; j_call: TRBJ2-5; cdr3_aa: CASSLERYETQYF; cdr3_nt: TGTGCCAGCAGCTTAGAGAGGTACGAGACCCAGTACTTC
d_call: -; v_call: TRBV30; clone_size: once; j_call: TRBJ1-3; cdr3_aa: CAWSLAGALGNTIYF; cdr3_nt: TGTGCCTGGAGCCTGGCGGGGGCTCTGGGAAACACCATATATTTT
d_call: TRBD1; v_call: TRBV10-1; clone_size: -; j_call: TRBJ2-1; cdr3_aa: CASSRRTGASSYNEQFF; cdr3_nt: TGCGCCAGCAGTCGCAGGACAGGGGCGAGCTCCTACAATGAGCAGTTCTTC
d_call: -; v_call: TRBV21-1; clone_size: -; j_call: TRBJ1-6; cdr3_aa: CASSSCRGKGSPLHF; cdr3_nt: TGTGCCAGCAGCTCCTGCCGGGGGAAGGGATCACCCCTCCACTTT
d_call: TRBD1; v_call: TRBV19; clone_size: -; j_call: TRBJ2-2; cdr3_aa: CASSIDLSTGAHTGELFF; cdr3_nt: TGTGCCAGTAGTATAGATTTATCGACAGGGGCTCACACCGGGGAGCTGTTTTTT
d_call: -; v_call: TRBV28; clone_size: -; j_call: TRBJ1-5; cdr3_aa: CASSLPLGGGNNQPQHF; cdr3_nt: TGTGCCAGCAGTTTACCATTGGGAGGGGGGAACAATCAGCCCCAGCATTTT
d_call: TRBD2; v_call: TRBV11-3; clone_size: -; j_call: TRBJ2-3; cdr3_aa: CASSLTSGGTDTQYF; cdr3_nt: TGTGCCAGCAGCTTGACTAGCGGGGGCACAGATACGCAGTATTTT
d_call: TRBD1; v_call: TRBV5-1; clone_size: -; j_call: TRBJ1-3; cdr3_aa: CASSLDRAGNTIYF; cdr3_nt: TGCGCCAGCAGCTTAGACAGGGCTGGAAACACCATATATTTT
d_call: -; v_call: TRBV19; clone_size: -; j_call: TRBJ1-1; cdr3_aa: CASSPGDDRRYTEAFF; cdr3_nt: TGTGCCAGTAGTCCAGGGGATGACAGGCGGTACACTGAAGCTTTCTTT
d_call: TRBD1; v_call: TRBV14; clone_size: -; j_call: TRBJ1-6; cdr3_aa: CASSQEGQGYSYNSPLHF; cdr3_nt: TGTGCCAGCAGCCAAGAGGGACAGGGTTACTCCTATAATTCACCCCTCCACTTT
d_call: TRBD1; v_call: TRBV18; clone_size: -; j_call: TRBJ2-3; cdr3_aa: CASSLHRGDTQYF; cdr3_nt: TGTGCCAGCTCACTTCACAGGGGAGATACGCAGTATTTT
d_call: TRBD2; v_call: TRBV30; clone_size: -; j_call: TRBJ2-7; cdr3_aa: CAWIGGRREQYF; cdr3_nt: TGTGCCTGGATAGGCGGGAGGCGCGAGCAGTACTTC
d_call: TRBD2; v_call: TRBV7-2; clone_size: -; j_call: TRBJ2-2; cdr3_aa: CASSPGGTSKTGELFF; cdr3_nt: TGTGCCAGCAGCCCAGGTGGGACTAGTAAGACCGGGGAGCTGTTTTTT
d_call: TRBD1; v_call: TRBV10-2; clone_size: -; j_call: TRBJ2-1; cdr3_aa: CASRQGAIYNEQFF; cdr3_nt: TGCGCCAGCAGACAGGGGGCGATCTACAATGAGCAGTTCTTC
d_call: TRBD2; v_call: TRBV2; clone_size: -; j_call: TRBJ2-3; cdr3_aa: CASRWSGATDTQYF; cdr3_nt: TGTGCCAGCCGCTGGAGCGGGGCCACAGATACGCAGTATTTT
d_call: -; v_call: TRBV18; clone_size: once; j_call: TRBJ2-1; cdr3_aa: CASSPVGGLRNEQFF; cdr3_nt: TGTGCCAGCTCACCCGTCGGGGGGCTACGCAATGAGCAGTTCTTC
d_call: -; v_call: TRBV6-1; clone_size: -; j_call: TRBJ2-7; cdr3_aa: CASSESGPTYEQYF; cdr3_nt: TGTGCCAGCAGTGAAAGCGGACCGACCTACGAGCAGTACTTC
d_call: TRBD2; v_call: TRBV5-8; clone_size: -; j_call: TRBJ2-7; cdr3_aa: CASSRLAGGAYEQYF; cdr3_nt: TGTGCCAGCAGCCGACTAGCGGGAGGGGCCTACGAGCAGTACTTC
d_call: -; v_call: TRBV18; clone_size: -; j_call: TRBJ1-1; cdr3_aa: CASSPRQVFEAFF; cdr3_nt: TGTGCCAGCTCACCCCGACAGGTATTTGAAGCTTTCTTT
d_call: -; v_call: TRBV7-2; clone_size: few; j_call: TRBJ2-3; cdr3_aa: CASKRRTSSTDTQYF; cdr3_nt: TGTGCCAGTAAGCGGCGGACTTCTAGCACAGATACGCAGTATTTT
d_call: -; v_call: TRBV6-5; clone_size: few; j_call: TRBJ2-1; cdr3_aa: CASSSLGHIPQFF; cdr3_nt: TGTGCCAGCAGTTCCCTGGGGCATATCCCCCAGTTCTTC
d_call: -; v_call: TRBV5-8; clone_size: -; j_call: TRBJ2-1; cdr3_aa: CASSLLTGEQFF; cdr3_nt: TGTGCCAGCAGCTTGTTAACTGGTGAGCAGTTCTTC
d_call: -; v_call: TRBV30; clone_size: -; j_call: TRBJ1-1; cdr3_aa: CAWSVKPRGTEAFF; cdr3_nt: TGTGCCTGGAGTGTAAAGCCCCGGGGCACTGAAGCTTTCTTT